Reported below is one T cell receptor (beta chain). This record comes from a study of Ad26.COV2.S vaccination and SARS-CoV-2 variants. About the study: Into the muscle, Ad26.COV2.S was dosed once or twice, 56 days apart.

The CDR3 spans 14 residues. Looked up from germline, CDR1 is SGHRS and CDR2 is YFSETQ. Trimming removed 9 bases at V and 1 base at J, with 13 bases between. Treatment given: roughly 19 received Ad26.COV2.S at low or high dose, single or two shots; 5 received placebo; per-sample allocation not given. The study sampled participants on day 63 after the first vaccine or placebo injection. Profiled with immunoSEQ multiplex PCR; TCRdb holds only in-frame clones, not every one. Of about 280,000 clones in the sample, 87% are singletons; the top ten hold approximately 3.4%. The sample consisted of peripheral blood, taken in a trial of Ad26.COV2.S vaccine versus placebo. This clonotype was sampled from a person aged 18 to 65 who received the Ad26.COV2.S COVID-19 vaccine or a placebo. The rearrangement joins TRBV5-1 to TRBJ2-2; D not certain. The CDR3 here is CATTNTQNTGELFF. In DNA, the CDR3 is TGCGCCACCACTAACACTCAGAACACCGGGGAGCTGTTTTTT.